The clone carrying this T cell receptor (beta chain) was recorded a few times. Its matching antigen is unknown. Trimming removed 5 bases from V and 4 bases from J, with 11 bases in between. The CDR3 sequence is 12 residues long. Germline-derived CDR1 and CDR2 are GTSNPN and SVGIG (reference sequence). The data belong to a study of cytomegalovirus exposure and HLA in healthy donors. Study observations and caveats: The study listed 150 to 200 cytomegalovirus-associated TCR beta chains. Sequencing had likely introduced a cluster of highly shared sequence variants as an artifact. A later analysis showed TCR association rates differing by HLA locus, peaking at DRB1 and lowest at HLA-C. Per a later analysis, 15,000 to 20,000 TCR beta sequences showed association with HLA alleles at 0.05 false discovery rate.

PCR primers comprised 60 Vbeta and 13 Jbeta primers. Sequencing was performed with immunoSEQ multiplex PCR; in TCRdb, only in-frame clones are kept and a portion is missing. The table shows under 200,000 clones, with about 73% occurring only once. Material: PBMCs. The chain has TRBV30 and TRBJ2-5, with TRBD2 as a possible D gene (5 bases). This TCR derives from a woman aged 40 to 50 in good health and CMV-seronegative. Here the CDR3 DNA reads TGTGCCTGGGTAGAGGGCCTAGAGACCCAGTACTTC. As protein: CAWVEGLETQYF.